This TCR beta chain stems from a study of control samples from healthy donors and cancer patients. Measured with immunoSEQ multiplex PCR; TCRdb has only the in-frame clones, and not every one. Found here are about 130,000 clones, approximately 90% of them singletons; the top ten hold 2% to 2.5%. This CDR3 contains 16 residues. The V end was cut by 4 bases, the J end by 1 base, with 16 bases between. Germline lookup yields CDR1 SGHTS and CDR2 YDEGEE. J is TRBJ2-3 and V is TRBV5-8; TRBD1 might be the D (6 bases). The sequence derives from a woman in her forties or fifties in good health. The sequenced sample was blood. CDR3 DNA sequence: TGTGCCAGCAGCCTCCTTGGGGACACCCGCACAGATACGCAGTATTTT. The encoded protein is CASSLLGDTRTDTQYF.